Listed below are T cell receptor beta chains from one sample, sequenced in a study of response to subunit inactivated influenza vaccine. TCRdb re-called the RT-PCR reads through MiXCR, storing one row per CDR3 protein. In the table there are 290,000 or so distinct CDR3 sequences, around 20% of which are singletons. Sequences were derived from PBMCs from blood, sampled about 19 months after vaccination. These TCRs come from a man between 50 and 75 years old who received an inactivated influenza vaccine. CDR3s include the opening cysteine and the closing phenylalanine or tryptophan. Fields, in order: clone size, J gene, D gene, V gene, CDR3 DNA, CDR3 protein. A D gene is named only where the DNA matches it firmly. Clone size is shown for a subset of rows, as once, few, many or a class of expanded clone.

few TRBJ1-1 NA TRBV9 TGTGCCAGCAGCGTAGCCGAGCCTGAAGCTTTCTTT CASSVAEPEAFF
many TRBJ1-4 NA TRBV12-3/TRBV12-4 TGTGCCAGCAGTTTAGGTGGGGTCGGGACTGAAAAACTGTTTTTT CASSLGGVGTEKLFF
few TRBJ1-1 TRBD1 TRBV28 TGTGCCAGCAGGGCTCGACAGGGTCTGAACACTGAAGCTTTCTTT CASRARQGLNTEAFF
NA TRBJ1-6 TRBD1 TRBV12-3/TRBV12-4 TGTGCCAGCAGGGCCGGGACAGGGTCCTCCTATAATTCACCCCTCCACTTT CASRAGTGSSYNSPLHF
many TRBJ1-2 NA TRBV25-1 TGTGCCAGCACGGACAGCTATGGCTACACCTTC CASTDSYGYTF
few TRBJ2-3 NA TRBV29-1 TGCAGCGTCCGCCCTTCCACAGATACGCAGTATTTT CSVRPSTDTQYF
NA TRBJ2-4 NA TRBV10-3 TGTGCCATCAGTGAGTCGGTCTCGACAGGTACGGCCAAAAACATTCAGTACTTC CAISESVSTGTAKNIQYF
few TRBJ1-2 NA TRBV4-3 TGCGCCAGCAGTCGACCTGGGGCTAACTATGGCTACACCTTC CASSRPGANYGYTF
few TRBJ1-3 TRBD1 TRBV4-2 TGTGCCAGCAGCCGCAGGGGGTCTGGAAACACCATATATTTT CASSRRGSGNTIYF
few TRBJ2-1 TRBD1 TRBV24-1 TGTGCCACCAGTGACCTTGCCCTGGGACAGGGGTTAGAGAATGAGCAGTTCTTC CATSDLALGQGLENEQFF
few TRBJ2-1 NA TRBV5-1 TGCGCCAGCAGCTTGCAGGGGGGGTCCTACAATGAGCAGTTCTTC CASSLQGGSYNEQFF
many TRBJ1-1 NA TRBV6-5 TGTGCCAGCAGTTACTCGGGCAGGCTCGGCACTGAAGCTTTCTTT CASSYSGRLGTEAFF
few TRBJ2-7 TRBD2 TRBV20-1 TGCAGCGTCGGGGGGGACTTATACGAGCAGTACTTC CSVGGDLYEQYF
NA TRBJ1-2 TRBD1 TRBV6-1 TGTGCCAGCAGTGACAGGGGGCGGTTTGGCTACACCTTC CASSDRGRFGYTF
NA TRBJ2-5 NA TRBV29-1 TGCAGCGTCGGACTATTGATACGGGGTACAGAAGAGACCCAGTACTTC CSVGLLIRGTEETQYF
many TRBJ2-5 NA TRBV6-1 TGTGCCAGCAGTAATGGGAAAAGGGGAGAGACCCAGTACTTC CASSNGKRGETQYF
NA TRBJ1-2 NA TRBV6-6 TGTGCCAGCAGTGTGTCGCGGGGTGGCTACACCTTC CASSVSRGGYTF
few TRBJ1-5 NA TRBV12-3/TRBV12-4 TGTGCCAGCAGTCTTGGCGGGAAGAGTCAGCCCCAGCATTTT CASSLGGKSQPQHF
few TRBJ1-1 NA TRBV5-6 TGTGCCAGCAGAGATAACAGGGCGGAGAACACTGAAGCTTTCTTT CASRDNRAENTEAFF
NA TRBJ2-5 TRBD2 TRBV18 TGTGCCAGCTCACTTCTAGCGGGGGGACAAGAGACCCAGTACTTC CASSLLAGGQETQYF
NA TRBJ2-5 TRBD1 TRBV11-2 TGTGCCAGCAGCTTACGGGACAGTAAAGAGACCCAGTACTTC CASSLRDSKETQYF
many TRBJ1-1 NA TRBV7-6 TGTGCCAGCAGCCATACAGTGAACACTGAAGCTTTCTTT CASSHTVNTEAFF
NA TRBJ1-2 NA TRBV27 TGTGCCAGCAGTTGGCGCGTAGGGAATGGCTACACCTTC CASSWRVGNGYTF
many TRBJ1-5 NA TRBV3-1 TGTGCCAGCAGTAGAAGGGATAGCAATCAGCCCCAGCATTTT CASSRRDSNQPQHF
NA TRBJ2-7 NA TRBV7-8 TGTGCCAGCAGCTTTGGGGTTTCCGACACTACTGCCTACGAGCAGTACTTC CASSFGVSDTTAYEQYF
few TRBJ1-3 NA TRBV7-2 TGTGCCAGCAGCCCGAGCACCAATCCTGGAAACACCATATATTTT CASSPSTNPGNTIYF
NA TRBJ2-5 NA TRBV10-2 TGCGCCAGCAGTGGGCCAGGAGGTACAATGGACCAAGAGACCCAGTACTTC CASSGPGGTMDQETQYF
few TRBJ1-1 NA TRBV27 TGTGCCAGCAGTTTATTACCCTTTGAGCCTGAAGCTTTCTTT CASSLLPFEPEAFF
NA TRBJ2-5 TRBD1 TRBV7-6 TGTGCCAGCAGCTTAAACAGGGGATCCCAAGAGACCCAGTACTTC CASSLNRGSQETQYF
few TRBJ1-1 NA TRBV5-1 TGCGCCAGCAGCTTAACGGATTACACTGAAGCTTTCTTT CASSLTDYTEAFF
few TRBJ1-2 NA TRBV12-3/TRBV12-4 TGTGCCAGCAGTTTTGAGGGTGTCTATGGCTACACCTTC CASSFEGVYGYTF
NA TRBJ2-5 TRBD2 TRBV25-1 TGTGCCAGCAGTGAATTCGGCGGGAGCGGTGAGACCCAGTACTTC CASSEFGGSGETQYF
NA TRBJ2-1 TRBD2 TRBV20-1 TGCAGTGCTAGAGATCGCGGGGGGGCCTCTTTTAATGAGCAGTTCTTC CSARDRGGASFNEQFF
many TRBJ1-5 NA TRBV3-1 TGTGCCAGCAGCACCGGGAGGTTTGGGCAGCCCCAGCATTTT CASSTGRFGQPQHF
NA TRBJ2-3 NA TRBV28 TGTGCCAGCGGAGGCGGGGGCCAGGGCACAGATACGCAGTATTTT CASGGGGQGTDTQYF
NA TRBJ1-1 NA TRBV5-6 TGTGCCAGCAGCGGGGGGGCAGGGTACTCTGAAGCTTTCTTT CASSGGAGYSEAFF
NA TRBJ1-1 TRBD1 TRBV7-2 TGTGCCAGCAGCACAAGACAGGGGAGGTCTGAAGCTTTATTT CASSTRQGRSEALF
few TRBJ2-7 NA TRBV5-1 TGCGCCAGCAGCTTAGGTGGGAGATTGTCGGGGGAGCAGTACTTC CASSLGGRLSGEQYF
NA TRBJ2-3 NA TRBV29-1 TGCAGCGTTGAAGATCCTGGGGGCACAGATACGCAGTATTTT CSVEDPGGTDTQYF
NA TRBJ2-5 NA TRBV12-3/TRBV12-4 TGTGCCAGCAGGTCTCAGGGGCAAGAGACCCAGTACTTC CASRSQGQETQYF
NA TRBJ1-1 NA TRBV3-1 TGTGCCAGCAGCCAACACTGGGGGGAGGGTGAAGCTTTCTTT CASSQHWGEGEAFF
few TRBJ1-5 TRBD1 TRBV2 TGTGCCAGCAGTGATTCGATGGGGACAGGGGGCAATCAGCCCCAGCATTTT CASSDSMGTGGNQPQHF
NA TRBJ2-3 TRBD1 TRBV6-1 TGTGCCAGCAGCCGTCGACAGGGGGGAACAGATACGCAGTATTTT CASSRRQGGTDTQYF
NA TRBJ1-1 NA TRBV4-3 TGCGCCAGCAGCCCCAGTTTAGATTATAACACTGAAGCTTTCTTT CASSPSLDYNTEAFF
NA TRBJ2-7 TRBD2 TRBV10-3 TGTGCCACTCAAAAAGCGGGAGCGGATGAGCAGTACTTC CATQKAGADEQYF
few TRBJ1-6 NA TRBV9 TGTGCCAGCAGCGTAGCGGGTCAGTCTAATTCACCCCTCCACTTT CASSVAGQSNSPLHF
NA TRBJ2-7 TRBD2 TRBV28 TGTGCCAGCAGTTACGGACTAGCGGGACCCTACGAGCAGTACTTC CASSYGLAGPYEQYF
many TRBJ2-5 NA TRBV20-1 TGCAGTGCTAGACAAACAGGGATGCGAGAGACCCAGTACTTC CSARQTGMRETQYF
many TRBJ1-5 TRBD1 TRBV12-3/TRBV12-4 TGTGCCAGCAGTAATACAGGGGGCCAGCCCCAGCATTTT CASSNTGGQPQHF